Following are 30 T cell receptor beta chains from one sample sequenced in a study of T cell repertoires in cytomegalovirus infection (dated by TCRdb to the late 2010s). Sequenced using an Illumina HiSeq 1500. TCRdb passed the public sequencing reads through fastp at Q25 and MiXCR, retaining productive beta sequences. Each entry merges the rows of one CDR3 protein and shows their most common DNA and genes. The sample profile shows about 920,000 distinct CDR3 sequences; roughly 30% of them were found once. Of the sample, around 15% falls within the top ten clones. Their specific antigens are unknown. The intended sense of this specimen's treatment or condition label: in vitro stimulation with specific CMV peptide epitopes to enrich CMV-specific T cells. The starting material was cultured CD8+ T cells from PBMCs, obtained from culture after CMV antigen stimulation. The receptors derive from a human donor in good health (CMV status not recorded). Some clones in this sample may be carry-over from other donors' samples.

This clonotype was found a few times. The V call is TRBV9, the J call TRBJ2-5; the match to TRBD1 covers 8 bases. The CDR3 loop spans 15 amino acids. Germline V gene data show CDR1 as SGDLS and CDR2 as YYNGEE. V was clipped by 0 bases and J by 3 bases; unmatched bases: 4. This CDR3 reads CASSVGPGGEETQYF. The CDR3 coding sequence is TGTGCCAGCAGCGTAGGACCAGGGGGCGAAGAGACCCAGTACTTC. Drawing the rest from reference TRBV9 and TRBJ2-5, the complete variable domain is DSGVTQTPKHLITATGQRVTLRCSPRSGDLSVYWYQQSLDQGLQFLIQYYNGEERAKGNILERFSAQQFPDLHSELNLSSLELGDSALYFCASSVGPGGEETQYFGPGTRLLVL.

The J gene is TRBJ2-3, the V gene TRBV19; TRBD1 might be the D (5 bases). CDR1 is LNHDA and CDR2 is SQIVND in the germline V gene (reference sequence). There are 15 residues in the CDR3. Trimming took off 2 bases at V and 6 bases at J, with 15 bases between the two ends. This chain's CDR3 is CASSIPYRSGDTQYF. The CDR3, as DNA: TGTGCCAGTAGTATACCCTACCGCTCAGGGGATACGCAGTATTTT.

This clonotype is a singleton in its sample. Possible read error: a much larger clone is one base away. The CDR3 sequence is CASRLARPPYTDTQYF. The CDR3 nucleotides are TGTGCCAGCAGACTAGCGCGGCCCCCTTACACAGATACGCAGTATTTT. The chain joins TRBV6-1 to TRBJ2-3; TRBD2 matches 7 bases. J was trimmed by 2 bases and V by 6 bases; bases with no gene match: 11. Germline V lookup: CDR1 MNHNS, CDR2 SASEGT. The CDR3 has 16 amino acids.

The V gene is TRBV24-1, the J gene TRBJ1-5; the D gene is possibly TRBD1 (6 bases). The V end lost 9 bases, the J end lost 0 bases, and 14 bases lay between the germline ends. Looked up from germline, CDR1 is KGHDR and CDR2 is SFDVKD. The CDR3 length is 15 residues. CDR3 coding DNA: TGTGCCACCGGGGGGGACAACTATAGCAATCAGCCCCAGCATTTT. Translation: CATGGDNYSNQPQHF.

The V gene is TRBV6-6, the J gene TRBJ1-2; possible D gene TRBD1, 5 bases. The CDR3 is 15 amino acids. The germline V gene encodes CDR1 MNHNY and CDR2 SVGAGI (reference sequence). V was pared by 5 bases and J by 5 bases, with 18 bases between. The CDR3 coding sequence is TGTGCCAGCAGTGCGACAGCCCCTACCTTTTATGGCTACACCTTC. It is translated as CASSATAPTFYGYTF.

For this clonotype: Mismatch with germline at one junction end may stem from a read error. The chain uses TRBV12-3 or TRBV12-4 and TRBJ1-5, with D maybe TRBD1 (5 bases). This CDR3 has 18 residues. The CDR3 nucleotides read TGTGCGAGCAGTTTAGAGGTGACAGTCAAATATAGCAAGCAGCCCCAGCATTTT. It is translated as CASSLEVTVKYSKQPQHF.

V usage is TRBV12-3 or TRBV12-4 and J usage is TRBJ2-2; no definite D call. V gave up 3 bases and J gave up 5 bases, with 7 bases separating them. The CDR3 loop spans 13 amino acids. CDR3 in amino acids: CASSLIETGELFF. CDR3 DNA: TGTGCCAGCAGTTTGATAGAAACCGGGGAGCTGTTTTTT.

The genes are TRBV5-6 and TRBJ1-4; D is undetermined. Germline V gene data show CDR1 as SGHDT and CDR2 as YYEEEE. This CDR3 contains 12 residues. V was trimmed by 3 bases and J by 11 bases, leaving 11 bases between them. The CDR3 DNA reads as TGTGCCAGCAGCTCCCCCACGGGGAAACTGTTTTTT. As protein: CASSSPTGKLFF.

In this sample, this clonotype turned up a few times. This sequence joins TRBV19 and TRBJ2-1; TRBD1 or TRBD2 may be the D gene (6 bases each). This CDR3 comprises 13 residues. Germline V CDR1 and CDR2: LNHDA, SQIVND (reference sequence). The V end was cut by 6 bases, the J end by 6 bases, with 12 bases between. The CDR3 spells CASREGVPNEQFF. The CDR3 nucleotides read TGTGCCAGTAGGGAGGGGGTCCCCAATGAGCAGTTCTTC.

This chain uses TRBV2 with TRBJ2-1, with a tentative D call TRBD2 (6 bases). There are 14 residues in the CDR3. CDR1 SNHLY and CDR2 FYNNEI come from the germline V gene. The ends were cut back, 6 bases at V and 3 bases at J, with 12 bases in the middle. The CDR3 DNA is TGTGCCAGCAGAGAATGGGGGGACTACAATGAGCAGTTCTTC. It codes for CASREWGDYNEQFF.

The genes are TRBV27 and TRBJ1-4; perhaps TRBD1 as D (5 bases). The CDR3 totals 15 residues. Trimming removed 4 bases from V and 7 bases from J, with 16 bases in between. Germline values: CDR1 MNHEY, CDR2 SMNVEV (reference sequence). Here the CDR3 DNA reads TGTGCCAGCAGTTCAAGGACTGCGGGACTTGAAAAACTGTTTTTT. Residues: CASSSRTAGLEKLFF.

This clonotype was detected ten times or more. The chain combines TRBV7-9 with TRBJ2-2; weak D call: TRBD1 (5 bases). The CDR3 runs to 11 residues. Germline V lookup: CDR1 SEHNR, CDR2 FQNEAQ (reference sequence). Between the trimmed V and J ends, which lost 5 bases and 9 bases, there was a span of 7 bases. The CDR3 region is CASSLDRELFF. Here the CDR3 DNA reads TGTGCCAGCAGCCTGGACAGGGAGCTGTTTTTT.

This clonotype was counted a few times. J is TRBJ1-1 and V is TRBV14; D is unresolved. Per germline, CDR1 SGHDN and CDR2 FVKESK. The ends were cut back, 1 base at V and 1 base at J, with 13 bases in the middle. This CDR3 region has 16 residues. The CDR3 DNA follows: TGTGCCAGCAGCCAAGTGCGTGGGCTAGCGAACACTGAAGCTTTCTTT. Its protein product is CASSQVRGLANTEAFF.

This chain connects TRBV7-9 to TRBJ2-5; D uncertain. Germline V gene data show CDR1 as SEHNR and CDR2 as FQNEAQ (reference sequence). There are 12 residues in the CDR3. V was shortened by 5 bases and J by 4 bases, with 8 bases between the two germline ends. CDR3 region: CASSPPIETQYF. Written as DNA, the CDR3 is TGTGCCAGCAGCCCGCCGATAGAGACCCAGTACTTC.

The chain employs TRBV5-1 and TRBJ2-6; D might be TRBD2 (5 bases). Trimming shortened V by 4 bases and J by 0 bases, and 11 bases separated the two germline ends. Germline CDR1 reads SGHRS; CDR2 reads YFSETQ. CDR3 length: 16 residues. The CDR3 nucleotides are TGCGCCAGCAGCACCGGTCGGGGCTCTGGGGCCAACGTCCTGACTTTC. Its protein product is CASSTGRGSGANVLTF.

The V gene is TRBV6-5, the J gene TRBJ2-1; 13 bases match TRBD2. CDR1 is MNHEY and CDR2 is SVGAGI in the germline V gene. V shed 5 bases and J 6 bases; nucleotides not matched to a gene: 7. The CDR3 sequence is 16 residues long. In nucleotides, the CDR3 is TGTGCCAGCAGTAAAGGACTAGCGGGGGTCTCCAATGAGCAGTTCTTC. It is translated as CASSKGLAGVSNEQFF.

In its sample, this clonotype was seen many times. The chain joins TRBV7-2 to TRBJ2-3; 8 positions match TRBD2. The V segment lost 2 bases and the J segment 3 bases; nucleotides outside the gene matches: 4. This CDR3 is built from 15 residues. CDR1 and CDR2 (germline): SGHTA, FQGNSA. CDR3 loop: CASSLFIAGTDTQYF. DNA of the CDR3: TGTGCCAGCAGCTTATTTATAGCGGGAACAGATACGCAGTATTTT.

This chain links TRBV11-2 with TRBJ2-7, with D hard to call. The ends were cut back, 3 bases at V and 5 bases at J, with 11 bases in the middle. The CDR3 is 13 residues long. The germline V gene encodes CDR1 SGHAT and CDR2 FQNNGV. The CDR3 nucleotides are TGTGCCAGCAGCTTTTCCTCCAGCAACGAGCAGTACTTC. Its translation: CASSFSSSNEQYF.

This chain connects TRBV2 to TRBJ2-7; TRBD2 is a possible D gene (7 bases). The germline CDR1 and CDR2 sequences are SNHLY and FYNNEI. The V end lost 0 bases, the J end lost 5 bases, and 11 bases lay between the germline ends. The CDR3 covers 14 residues. The CDR3, as DNA: TGTGCCAGCAGTGAAGCGGGGGGGCCAGACGAGCAGTACTTC. Translation gives CASSEAGGPDEQYF.

This clonotype showed up many times. The chain recombines TRBV7-2 with TRBJ2-1; 7 positions match TRBD1. Germline CDR1 reads SGHTA; CDR2 reads FQGNSA. The ends lost 2 bases at V and 4 bases at J; junction bases unmatched: 5. The CDR3 is 15 amino acids. For the CDR3, the DNA is TGTGCCAGCAGCTTATTGACAGGGAGATACAATGAGCAGTTCTTC. Amino acids: CASSLLTGRYNEQFF.

The chain recombines TRBV20-1 with TRBJ1-3; D is uncertain. V shed 1 base and J shed 0 bases, with 16 bases lying between them. CDR3 length: 17 amino acids. Germline CDR1 DFQATT, CDR2 SNEGSKA (reference sequence). CDR3 nucleotides: TGCAGTGCTAGAGGCCCGGGTAAAGGAGGCTCTGGAAACACCATATATTTT. Amino acid sequence: CSARGPGKGGSGNTIYF.

This clonotype came up a few times. This chain uses TRBV7-9 with TRBJ2-7, with 8 bases matching TRBD2. The CDR3 covers 16 residues. The germline gives CDR1 SEHNR, CDR2 FQNEAQ (reference sequence). The ends lost 3 bases at V and 2 bases at J; junction bases unmatched: 9. This CDR3 reads CASSFNSGARAYEQYV. CDR3 bases: TGTGCCAGCAGCTTTAATAGCGGGGCCCGAGCCTACGAGCAGTACGTC.

The J gene is TRBJ1-2, the V gene TRBV25-1; D is possibly TRBD1 (5 bases). Germline CDR1 MGHDK, CDR2 SYGVNS. The CDR3 runs 18 residues. V lost 2 bases to trimming and J lost 2 bases, with 21 bases between them. The CDR3 region has the DNA TGTGCCAGCAGTGAAGGAGGGAGCAGGCAGGGTAAAAACTATGGCTACACCTTC. Its translation: CASSEGGSRQGKNYGYTF.

This clonotype was found many times. V and J are TRBV7-9 and TRBJ1-1; 8 nucleotides align to TRBD1. The CDR3 is made up of 16 amino acids. The ends lost 2 bases at V and 1 base at J; junction bases unmatched: 6. Germline V gene data show CDR1 as SEHNR and CDR2 as FQNEAQ (reference sequence). This CDR3 is CASSLTGTGPNTEAFF. CDR3 bases: TGTGCCAGCAGCTTAACCGGGACAGGACCGAACACTGAAGCTTTCTTT.

Only a few counts were recorded for this clonotype. The chain carries TRBV19 and TRBJ1-5; 7 nucleotides line up with TRBD1. This CDR3 contains 18 residues. Germline CDR1 reads LNHDA; CDR2 reads SQIVND (reference sequence). V trimming: 0 bases; J trimming: 5 bases; junction bases outside the gene matches: 13. CDR3 nucleotide sequence: TGTGCCAGTAGTATAGATCTTTTAGGACAGGCGTACGATCAGCCCCAGCATTTT. Its protein is CASSIDLLGQAYDQPQHF.

The V and J genes are TRBV7-2 and TRBJ1-2, with D perhaps matching TRBD1 (6 bases). The germline gives CDR1 SGHTA, CDR2 FQGNSA. The CDR3 sequence is 16 residues long. The germline V and J ends were trimmed by 0 bases and 0 bases, with 11 bases remaining between them. The DNA of the CDR3 is TGTGCCAGCAGCTTAGCCCCCGGACAGACTAACTATGGCTACACCTTC. As protein: CASSLAPGQTNYGYTF.

This clonotype was counted between two and nine times. The chain uses TRBV11-1 and TRBJ1-2; D gene unclear. V lost 5 bases to trimming and J lost 5 bases, with 15 bases between them. Germline V gene lookup returns CDR1 SGHAT and CDR2 FQDESV (reference sequence). The CDR3 extends over 14 amino acids. The DNA for the CDR3 is TGTGCCAGCAGCCCAACGGGTTTGTCGTATGGCTACACCTTC. This encodes CASSPTGLSYGYTF.

The sample holds many counts of this clonotype. The chain recombines TRBV10-3 with TRBJ1-2; no definite D call. Germline lookup yields CDR1 ENHRY and CDR2 SYGVKD. The CDR3 is made up of 11 amino acids. V gave up 7 bases and J gave up 8 bases, with 11 bases separating them. The CDR3 reads CAINGGEGYTF. The CDR3 nucleotides are TGTGCCATCAACGGCGGAGAGGGCTACACCTTC.

A few counts support this clonotype. The V call is TRBV7-9, the J call TRBJ2-7; TRBD1 might be the D (6 bases). The germline gives CDR1 SEHNR, CDR2 FQNEAQ (reference sequence). This CDR3 has 16 residues. Trimming pared 4 bases from V and 3 bases from J, leaving 19 bases between. The CDR3 DNA is TGTGCCAGCAGCTCCACTTCCTCCGGGACAATCTACGAGCAGTACTTC. This encodes CASSSTSSGTIYEQYF.

CDR3 DNA: TGTGCCACCAGCAGAGTTACAGAGGGTGGCTACACCTTC. As protein: CATSRVTEGGYTF. This chain joins TRBV15 and TRBJ1-2; no clear D gene. CDR3 length: 13 amino acids. V was pared by 1 base and J by 7 bases, with 10 bases between. The V gene's germline CDR1 is LNHNV and CDR2 YYDKDF (reference sequence). Based on the CDR3 plus reference TRBV15 and TRBJ1-2, the full variable domain is DAMVIQNPRYQVTQFGKPVTLSCSQTLNHNVMYWYQQKSSQAPKLLFHYYDKDFNNEADTPDNFQSRRPNTSFCFLDIRSPGLGDTAMYLCATSRVTEGGYTFGSGTRLTVV.